Listed below are T cell receptor beta chains from one sample, sequenced in a study of blood T cell repertoires in COVID-19. Using immunoSEQ multiplex PCR, the repertoire was profiled, and TCRdb retains in-frame clones only, with some absent. This sample yields fewer than 500,000 clones, of which approximately 87% are seen a single time; around 0.97% belongs to the top ten. Material: PBMCs or T cells enriched from blood (not recorded which). The receptors originated from a woman between 25 and 40 years old with acute COVID-19. Each CDR3 is given with its conserved first and last residue. Each record gives: clone size, D gene, V gene, J gene, CDR3 DNA, CDR3 protein. The D gene is left open where the match is weak. Part of the rows lack a size; the others show once, few, many or a class for expanded clones.

size: -
D: -
V: TRBV5-6
J: TRBJ1-3
DNA: TGTGCCAGCAGCCCCCCCGGAGGGCCCTCTGGAAACACCATATATTTT
CDR3: CASSPPGGPSGNTIYF

size: -
D: -
V: TRBV7-9
J: TRBJ2-6
DNA: TGTGCCAGCAGCCGCGGGTATGTGGCTGGGGCCAACGTCCTGACTTTC
CDR3: CASSRGYVAGANVLTF

size: once
D: TRBD1
V: TRBV18
J: TRBJ2-2
DNA: TGTGCCAGCTCACCATTTGGACAGGAGAACACCGGGGAGCTGTTTTTT
CDR3: CASSPFGQENTGELFF

size: -
D: TRBD1
V: TRBV5-1
J: TRBJ2-5
DNA: TGCGCCAGCAGCGCAGGGACAGGTCAAGAGACCCAGTACTTC
CDR3: CASSAGTGQETQYF

size: -
D: -
V: TRBV6-6
J: TRBJ2-3
DNA: TGTGCCAGCAGTTATGGCAGGGACACAGATACGCAGTATTTT
CDR3: CASSYGRDTDTQYF

size: -
D: TRBD1
V: TRBV4-1
J: TRBJ2-7
DNA: TGCGCCAGCAGCCCAGACAGGGGAGCCTACGAGCAGTACTTC
CDR3: CASSPDRGAYEQYF

size: once
D: -
V: TRBV6-5
J: TRBJ2-7
DNA: TGTGCCAGCAGACGACCAGGGCCCTACGAGCAGTACTTC
CDR3: CASRRPGPYEQYF

size: -
D: -
V: TRBV3-1/TRBV3-2
J: TRBJ2-7
DNA: TGTGCCAGCAAGGCAGGGTCATCCTACGAGCAGTACTTC
CDR3: CASKAGSSYEQYF

size: few
D: -
V: TRBV7-2
J: TRBJ1-1
DNA: TGTGCCAGCAGCCAGTGGTTTGAAGCTTTCTTT
CDR3: CASSQWFEAFF

size: -
D: -
V: TRBV21-1
J: TRBJ1-5
DNA: TGTGCCACTTATCAGCCCCAGCATTTT
CDR3: CATYQPQHF

size: -
D: -
V: TRBV3-1/TRBV3-2
J: TRBJ2-7
DNA: TGTGCCAGCAGCCAAACTGGCGGTGGGGCCTCCTACGAGCAGTACTTC
CDR3: CASSQTGGGASYEQYF

size: -
D: -
V: TRBV7-2
J: TRBJ2-5
DNA: TGTGCCAGCTCGGACAGAGAAGAGACCCAGTACTTC
CDR3: CASSDREETQYF

size: -
D: TRBD2
V: TRBV29-1
J: TRBJ2-4
DNA: TGCAGCGTTGAAGATGGGGGGGTAGAGACATTTCAGTACTTC
CDR3: CSVEDGGVETFQYF

size: -
D: -
V: TRBV19
J: TRBJ1-2
DNA: TGTGCCAGTACTTTCCCGGACAGTACCTATGGCTACACCTTC
CDR3: CASTFPDSTYGYTF

size: -
D: -
V: TRBV9
J: TRBJ2-3
DNA: TGTGCCAGCAGCGTTGGGCTATACCTCACAGATACGCAGTATTTT
CDR3: CASSVGLYLTDTQYF

size: -
D: TRBD1
V: TRBV29-1
J: TRBJ1-2
DNA: TGCAGCGTCTTCCCCGACAGGGGCGGCTACACCTTC
CDR3: CSVFPDRGGYTF

size: -
D: -
V: TRBV21-1
J: TRBJ1-2
DNA: TGTGCCACCCGGGACAGGGACTATGGCTACACCTTC
CDR3: CATRDRDYGYTF

size: -
D: TRBD2
V: TRBV5-1
J: TRBJ2-7
DNA: TGCGCCAGCAGCAGGACCAAGGCTAGCGGGGGGGCCTTGTACGAGCAGTACTTC
CDR3: CASSRTKASGGALYEQYF

size: -
D: -
V: TRBV12-5
J: TRBJ2-2
DNA: TGTGCTAGTGGTTTGGGACTCACCGGGGAGCTGTTTTTT
CDR3: CASGLGLTGELFF

size: -
D: -
V: TRBV10-1
J: TRBJ1-5
DNA: TGCGCCAGCAGTGTTGGGAGTCATCAGCCCCAGCATTTT
CDR3: CASSVGSHQPQHF

size: -
D: TRBD1
V: TRBV14
J: TRBJ1-2
DNA: TGTGCCAGCAGTACAGGGGTTTTCGGGGGCTACACCTTC
CDR3: CASSTGVFGGYTF

size: -
D: TRBD1
V: TRBV6-5
J: TRBJ2-7
DNA: TGTGCCAGCAGCCTAGGGACAGACTCCTACGAGCAGTACTTC
CDR3: CASSLGTDSYEQYF

size: -
D: -
V: TRBV5-6
J: TRBJ2-7
DNA: TGTGCCAGCAGCTCTTTAGGGAGCTCCTACGAGCAGTACTTC
CDR3: CASSSLGSSYEQYF

size: -
D: TRBD2
V: TRBV14
J: TRBJ2-3
DNA: TGTGCCAGCAGCACGCGGGACTACACAGATACGCAGTATTTT
CDR3: CASSTRDYTDTQYF

size: -
D: -
V: TRBV9
J: TRBJ1-2
DNA: TGTGCCAGCAGCGTAGGCGGACTCTATGGCTACACCTTC
CDR3: CASSVGGLYGYTF

size: -
D: -
V: TRBV29-1
J: TRBJ1-5
DNA: TGCAGCGTGGGGGGAAATCAGCCCCAGCATTTT
CDR3: CSVGGNQPQHF